Only a few counts were recorded for the clone carrying this T cell receptor (beta chain). These data are taken from a study of T cells in Graves' hyperthyroidism and ophthalmopathy. Amplification of TCR beta CDR3 regions used RNA as the template. First-round RT-PCR with HTBI primers amplified the TCR CDR3 region. TCRdb analysed the multiplex PCR reads with MiXCR anew, one entry per CDR3 protein. The repertoire holds hundreds of thousands of distinct CDR3 sequences, around 15% seen once, with roughly 13% in the top ten. The origin of this receptor is a man between 18 and 29 years old with Graves' ophthalmopathy. Sequencing was carried out using blood.

The CDR3 is CASSLGGQEPQETQYF. The CDR3 DNA reads TGCGCCAGCAGCTTGGGCGGCCAAGAACCGCAAGAGACCCAGTACTTC. The chain links TRBV5-1 to TRBJ2-5; unclear D gene. V lost 0 bases and J 2 bases, leaving 14 bases between the germline ends. This CDR3 is 16 amino acids long. The germline V gene encodes CDR1 SGHRS and CDR2 YFSETQ.